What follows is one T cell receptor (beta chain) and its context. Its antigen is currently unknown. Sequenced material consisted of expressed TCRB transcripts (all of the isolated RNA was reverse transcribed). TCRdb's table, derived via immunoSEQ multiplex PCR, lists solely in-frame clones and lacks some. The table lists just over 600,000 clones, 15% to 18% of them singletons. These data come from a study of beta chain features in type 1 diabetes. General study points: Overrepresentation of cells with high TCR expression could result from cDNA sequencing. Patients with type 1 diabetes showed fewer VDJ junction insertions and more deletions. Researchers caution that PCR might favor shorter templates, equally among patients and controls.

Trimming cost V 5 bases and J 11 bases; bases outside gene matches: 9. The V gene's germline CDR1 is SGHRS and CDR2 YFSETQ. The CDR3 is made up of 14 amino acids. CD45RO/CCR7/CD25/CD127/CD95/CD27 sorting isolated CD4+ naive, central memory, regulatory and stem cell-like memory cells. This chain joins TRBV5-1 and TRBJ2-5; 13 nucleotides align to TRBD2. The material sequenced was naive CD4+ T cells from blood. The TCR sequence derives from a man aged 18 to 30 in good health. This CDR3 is CASSPGLAGVSQYF. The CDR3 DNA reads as TGCGCCAGCAGTCCCGGACTAGCGGGAGTTAGTCAGTACTTC.